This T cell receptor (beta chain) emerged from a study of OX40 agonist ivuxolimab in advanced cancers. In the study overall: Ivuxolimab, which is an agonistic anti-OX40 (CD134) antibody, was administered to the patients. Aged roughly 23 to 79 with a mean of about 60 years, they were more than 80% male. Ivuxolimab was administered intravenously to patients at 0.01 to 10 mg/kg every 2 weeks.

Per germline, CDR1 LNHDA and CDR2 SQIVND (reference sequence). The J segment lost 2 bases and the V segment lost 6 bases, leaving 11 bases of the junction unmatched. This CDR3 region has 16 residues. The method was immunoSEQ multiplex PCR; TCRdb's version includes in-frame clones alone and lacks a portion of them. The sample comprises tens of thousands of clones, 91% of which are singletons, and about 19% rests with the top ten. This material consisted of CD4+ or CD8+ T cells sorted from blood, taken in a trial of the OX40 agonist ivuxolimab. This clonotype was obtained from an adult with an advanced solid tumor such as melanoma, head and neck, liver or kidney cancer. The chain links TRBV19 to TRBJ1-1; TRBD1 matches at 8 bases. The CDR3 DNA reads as TGTGCCAGTAGCGTTGACAGGGGCCACTCAAACACTGAAGCTTTCTTT. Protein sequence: CASSVDRGHSNTEAFF.